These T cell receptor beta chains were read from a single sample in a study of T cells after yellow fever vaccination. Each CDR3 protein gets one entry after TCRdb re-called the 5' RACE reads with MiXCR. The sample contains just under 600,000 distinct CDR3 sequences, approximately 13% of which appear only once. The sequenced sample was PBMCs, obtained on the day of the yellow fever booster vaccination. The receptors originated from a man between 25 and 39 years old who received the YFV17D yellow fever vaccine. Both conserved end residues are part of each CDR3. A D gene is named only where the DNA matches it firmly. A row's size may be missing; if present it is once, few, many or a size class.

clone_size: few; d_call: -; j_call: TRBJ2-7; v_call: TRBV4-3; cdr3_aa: CASSQDSRGRGLLYEQYF; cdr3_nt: TGCGCCAGCAGCCAAGATTCAAGAGGACGGGGGCTACTCTACGAGCAGTACTTC
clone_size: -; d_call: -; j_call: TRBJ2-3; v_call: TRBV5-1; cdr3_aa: CASSLEAGLGVATDTQYF; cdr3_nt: TGCGCCAGCAGCTTGGAAGCAGGCCTAGGGGTCGCCACAGATACGCAGTATTTT
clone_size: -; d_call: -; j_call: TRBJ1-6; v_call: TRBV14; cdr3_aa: CASSQVVSNSPLHF; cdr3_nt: TGTGCCAGCAGCCAAGTGGTATCTAATTCACCCCTCCACTTT
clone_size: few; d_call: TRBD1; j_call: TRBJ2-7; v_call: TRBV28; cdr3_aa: CASSSGQGAAGTYEQYF; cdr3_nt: TGTGCCAGCAGCTCCGGACAGGGGGCAGCTGGGACCTACGAGCAGTACTTC
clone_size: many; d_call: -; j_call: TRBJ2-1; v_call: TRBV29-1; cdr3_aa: CSVEGHGGNEQFF; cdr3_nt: TGCAGCGTTGAGGGACACGGGGGGAATGAGCAGTTCTTC
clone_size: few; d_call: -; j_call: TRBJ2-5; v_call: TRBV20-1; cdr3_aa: CSPKRGGETQYF; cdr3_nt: TGCAGCCCAAAAAGGGGGGGGGAGACCCAGTACTTC
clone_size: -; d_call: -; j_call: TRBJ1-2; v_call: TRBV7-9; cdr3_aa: CASSLDGDGYTF; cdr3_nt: TGTGCCAGCAGCTTAGATGGGGATGGCTACACCTTC
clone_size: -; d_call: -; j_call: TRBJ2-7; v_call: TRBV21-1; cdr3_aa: CASSNKGLAGAYEQYF; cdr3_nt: TGTGCCAGCAGCAATAAGGGACTAGCGGGAGCCTACGAGCAGTACTTC
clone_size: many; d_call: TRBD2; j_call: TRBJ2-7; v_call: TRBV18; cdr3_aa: CASSRLAGDFYEQYF; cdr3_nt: TGTGCCAGCTCAAGGCTAGCGGGAGACTTCTACGAGCAGTACTTC
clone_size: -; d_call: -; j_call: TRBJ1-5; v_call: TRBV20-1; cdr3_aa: CSARDLSGSQPQHF; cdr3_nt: TGCAGTGCTAGAGATTTGTCGGGAAGTCAGCCCCAGCATTTT
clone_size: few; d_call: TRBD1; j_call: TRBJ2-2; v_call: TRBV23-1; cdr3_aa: CASSPPQGRGTGELFF; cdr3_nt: TGCGCCAGCAGTCCGCCACAGGGGCGAGGGACCGGGGAGCTGTTTTTT
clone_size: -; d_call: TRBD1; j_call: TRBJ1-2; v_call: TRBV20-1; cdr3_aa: CSARTGGQGYTF; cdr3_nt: TGCAGTGCTCGAACAGGGGGCCAGGGCTACACCTTC
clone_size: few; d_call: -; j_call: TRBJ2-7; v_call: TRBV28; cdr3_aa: CASSLKGHLSYF; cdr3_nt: TGTGCCAGCAGTCTTAAGGGACACCTATCATACTTC
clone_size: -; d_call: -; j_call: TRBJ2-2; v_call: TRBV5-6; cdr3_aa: CASSPRGTPRGIGELFF; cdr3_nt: TGTGCCAGCAGCCCTCGGGGGACCCCCAGAGGTATCGGGGAGCTGTTTTTT
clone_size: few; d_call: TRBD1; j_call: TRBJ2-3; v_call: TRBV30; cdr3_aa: CAWNPGDRIPDTQYF; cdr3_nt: TGTGCCTGGAACCCTGGGGACAGAATCCCAGATACGCAGTATTTT
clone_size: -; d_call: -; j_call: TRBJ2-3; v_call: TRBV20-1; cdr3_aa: CCARGRGGNTDTQYF; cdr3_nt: TGCTGTGCTAGAGGTCGTGGGGGTAACACAGATACGCAGTATTTT
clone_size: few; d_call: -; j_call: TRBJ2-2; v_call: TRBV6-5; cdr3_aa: CASSNPPANTGELFF; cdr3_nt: TGTGCCAGCAGTAACCCCCCGGCGAACACCGGGGAGCTGTTTTTT
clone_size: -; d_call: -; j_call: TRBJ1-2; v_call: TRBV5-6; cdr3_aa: CACASGPLSGGYTF; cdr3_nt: TGTGCCTGCGCGAGTGGCCCCCTAAGTGGGGGCTACACCTTC
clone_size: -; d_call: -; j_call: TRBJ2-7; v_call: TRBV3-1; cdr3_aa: CASSQKTLNSYEQYF; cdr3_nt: TGTGCCAGCAGCCAAAAGACGCTAAACTCCTACGAGCAGTACTTC
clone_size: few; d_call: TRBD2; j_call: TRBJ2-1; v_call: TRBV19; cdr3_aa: CASSYLYGTSGNNEQFF; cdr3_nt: TGTGCCAGTAGCTATCTATACGGGACTAGCGGGAATAATGAGCAGTTCTTC
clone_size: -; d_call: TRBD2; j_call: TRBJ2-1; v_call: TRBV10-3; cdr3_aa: CAISDGLAGGGNEQFF; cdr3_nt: TGTGCCATCAGTGACGGACTAGCCGGGGGGGGCAATGAGCAGTTCTTC
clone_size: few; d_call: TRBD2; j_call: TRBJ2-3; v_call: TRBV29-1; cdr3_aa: CSLVGRATDTQYF; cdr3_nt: TGCAGCCTCGTGGGGAGGGCCACAGATACGCAGTATTTT
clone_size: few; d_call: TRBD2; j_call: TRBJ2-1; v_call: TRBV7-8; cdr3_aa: CASSSVAGGDNEQFF; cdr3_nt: TGTGCCAGCAGCTCCGTAGCGGGAGGGGACAATGAGCAGTTCTTC
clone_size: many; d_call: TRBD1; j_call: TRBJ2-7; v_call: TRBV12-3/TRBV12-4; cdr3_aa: CASSPGTGLEQYF; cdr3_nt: TGTGCCAGCAGTCCCGGGACAGGGCTCGAGCAGTACTTC
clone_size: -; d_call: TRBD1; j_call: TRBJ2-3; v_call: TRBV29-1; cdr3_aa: CSARQGRTDTQYF; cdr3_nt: TGCAGCGCGCGACAGGGAAGGACAGATACGCAGTATTTT
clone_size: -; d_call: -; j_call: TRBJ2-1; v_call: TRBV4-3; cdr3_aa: CASSQVLWYNEQFF; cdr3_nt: TGCGCCAGCAGCCAAGTCCTCTGGTACAATGAGCAGTTCTTC
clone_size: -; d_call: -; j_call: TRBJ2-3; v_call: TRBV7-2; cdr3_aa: CASRSGAHTDTQYF; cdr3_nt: TGTGCCAGCCGCTCCGGGGCGCACACAGATACGCAGTATTTT
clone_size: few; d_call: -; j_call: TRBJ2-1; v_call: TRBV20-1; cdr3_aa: CSARQTVGQFF; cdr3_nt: TGCAGTGCTAGACAGACAGTGGGGCAGTTCTTC
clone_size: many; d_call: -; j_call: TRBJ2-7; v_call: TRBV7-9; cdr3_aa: CASSSGRYYEQYF; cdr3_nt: TGTGCCAGCAGCAGTGGACGGTACTACGAGCAGTACTTC
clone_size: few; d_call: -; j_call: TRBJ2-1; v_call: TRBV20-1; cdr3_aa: CSARPPQRESLNEQFF; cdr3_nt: TGCAGTGCTAGACCCCCCCAACGGGAGTCCCTCAATGAGCAGTTCTTC
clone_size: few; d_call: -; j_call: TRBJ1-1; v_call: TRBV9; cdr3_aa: CASSTAGVEAFF; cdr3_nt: TGTGCCAGCAGTACCGCAGGGGTTGAAGCTTTCTTT
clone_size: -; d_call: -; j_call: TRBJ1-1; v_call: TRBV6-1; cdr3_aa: CASETRRTLNTEAFF; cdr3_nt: TGTGCCAGCGAAACCCGACGGACCTTAAACACTGAAGCTTTCTTT
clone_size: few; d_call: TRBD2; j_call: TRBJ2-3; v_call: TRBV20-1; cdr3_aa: CSAGGTSGSADTQYF; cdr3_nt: TGCAGTGCTGGAGGCACTAGCGGGAGCGCAGATACGCAGTATTTT
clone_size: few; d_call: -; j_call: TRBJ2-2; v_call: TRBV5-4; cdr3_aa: CASSATGTDAGELFF; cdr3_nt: TGTGCCAGCAGCGCAACCGGGACGGACGCCGGGGAGCTGTTTTTT
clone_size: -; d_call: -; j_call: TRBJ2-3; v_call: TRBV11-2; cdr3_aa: CASSLGRRDRTDTQYF; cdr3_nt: TGTGCCAGCAGCTTAGGTAGAAGGGACCGCACAGATACGCAGTATTTT
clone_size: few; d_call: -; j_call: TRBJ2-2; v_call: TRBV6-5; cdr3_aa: CASSYLTGMDAGELFF; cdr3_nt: TGTGCCAGCAGTTATCTTACAGGGATGGACGCCGGGGAGCTGTTTTTT
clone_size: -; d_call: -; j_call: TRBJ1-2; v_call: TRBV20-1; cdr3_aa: CSALREVRNYGYTF; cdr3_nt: TGCAGTGCCCTCCGGGAGGTTAGGAACTATGGCTACACCTTC
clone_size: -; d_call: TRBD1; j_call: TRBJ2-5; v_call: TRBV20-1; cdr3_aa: CSARVTGGETQYF; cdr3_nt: TGCAGTGCTAGAGTAACAGGGGGTGAGACCCAGTACTTC
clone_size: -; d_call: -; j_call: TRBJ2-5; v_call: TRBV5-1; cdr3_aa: CASSYQGGEETQYF; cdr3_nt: TGCGCCAGCAGCTACCAGGGGGGAGAAGAGACCCAGTACTTC
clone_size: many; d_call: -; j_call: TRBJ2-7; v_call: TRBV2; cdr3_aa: CARNDGEWEQYF; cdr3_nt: TGTGCCAGGAATGACGGGGAATGGGAGCAGTACTTC
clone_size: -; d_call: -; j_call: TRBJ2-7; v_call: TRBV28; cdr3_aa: CASSLLEAVPDHEQYF; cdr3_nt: TGTGCCAGCAGTCTCCTTGAGGCAGTTCCGGACCACGAGCAGTACTTC
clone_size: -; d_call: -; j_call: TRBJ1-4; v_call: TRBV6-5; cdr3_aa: CASSYGGKVGEKRFF; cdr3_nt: TGTGCCAGCAGTTATGGAGGGAAGGTTGGTGAAAAACGGTTTTTT
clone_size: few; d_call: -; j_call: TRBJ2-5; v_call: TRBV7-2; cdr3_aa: CASSRWGPKETQYF; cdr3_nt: TGTGCCAGCAGCCGGTGGGGCCCCAAAGAGACCCAGTACTTC
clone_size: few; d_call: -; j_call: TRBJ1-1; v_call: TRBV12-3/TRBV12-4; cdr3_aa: CASSPWLNTEAFF; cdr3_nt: TGTGCCAGCAGTCCCTGGCTGAACACTGAAGCTTTCTTT
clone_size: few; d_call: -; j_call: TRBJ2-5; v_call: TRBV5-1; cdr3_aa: CASSLGEDYTETQYF; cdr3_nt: TGCGCCAGCAGCTTGGGAGAGGACTACACAGAGACCCAGTACTTC
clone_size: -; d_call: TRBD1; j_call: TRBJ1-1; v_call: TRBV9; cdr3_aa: CASSVGTASEAFF; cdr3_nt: TGTGCCAGCAGCGTTGGGACAGCCTCTGAAGCTTTCTTT
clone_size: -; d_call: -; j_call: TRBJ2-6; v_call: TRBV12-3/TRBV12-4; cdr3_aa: CASTLTGRGISGANVLTF; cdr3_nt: TGTGCCAGCACTTTAACCGGCAGGGGAATTTCTGGGGCCAACGTCCTGACTTTC
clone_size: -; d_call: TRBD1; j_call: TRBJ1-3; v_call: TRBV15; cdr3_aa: CATSRRTGRISGNTIYF; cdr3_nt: TGTGCCACCAGCAGACGGACAGGGCGAATCTCTGGAAACACCATATATTTT
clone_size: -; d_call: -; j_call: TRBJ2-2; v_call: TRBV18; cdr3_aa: CASSRQENTGELFF; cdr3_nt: TGTGCCAGCTCCCGACAGGAAAACACCGGGGAGCTGTTTTTT
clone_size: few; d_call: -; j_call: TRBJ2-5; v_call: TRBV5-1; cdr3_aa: CASSPGAGGTQYF; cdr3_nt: TGCGCCAGCAGCCCAGGAGCCGGCGGGACCCAGTACTTC
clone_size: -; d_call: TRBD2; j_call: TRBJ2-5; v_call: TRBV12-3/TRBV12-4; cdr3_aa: CASSFSLAGGETQYF; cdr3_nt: TGTGCCAGCAGTTTTTCACTAGCGGGAGGAGAGACCCAGTACTTC
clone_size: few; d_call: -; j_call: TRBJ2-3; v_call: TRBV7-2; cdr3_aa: CASSFPPGAPTDTQYF; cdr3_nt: TGTGCCAGCAGCTTCCCTCCGGGAGCTCCCACAGATACGCAGTATTTT
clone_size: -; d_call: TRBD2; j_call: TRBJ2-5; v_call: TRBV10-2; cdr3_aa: CASSERNSGRNQETQYF; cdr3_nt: TGCGCCAGCAGTGAGCGGAATAGCGGGAGGAACCAAGAGACCCAGTACTTC
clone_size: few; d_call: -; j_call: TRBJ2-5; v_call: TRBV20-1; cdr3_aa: CSAGAGTKEETQYF; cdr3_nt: TGCAGTGCAGGGGCCGGGACCAAGGAGGAGACCCAGTACTTC